Below are 18 T cell receptor beta chains sequenced from a single sample in a study of T-cell reconstitution after alpha-beta-depleted transplantation in children. Using unique molecular identifiers, the investigators prepared the TCRbeta library. Using its own MiXCR run on the PCR reads, TCRdb lists one record per CDR3 protein. The sample has some 300,000 distinct CDR3 sequences, 10% seen once; the top ten hold more than 2%. This specimen consisted of PBMCs from the stem cell graft donor, obtained from the stem cell graft. Receptors originate from a human donor who donated a stem cell graft to a child with acute lymphoblastic leukemia.

The sample holds many counts of this clonotype. The J gene is TRBJ2-1, the V gene TRBV4-1; a weak D match, TRBD1 (5 bases). CDR1 and CDR2 from the germline V gene are MGHRA and YSYEKL. The ends were cut back, 1 base at V and 4 bases at J, with 14 bases in the middle. This CDR3 contains 16 residues. DNA of the CDR3: TGCGCCAGCAGCCAAGTAGTAAGGGGATCGTACAATGAGCAGTTCTTC. Translation: CASSQVVRGSYNEQFF.

This clonotype was picked up a small number of times. One end of the junction is discordant with germline, which a read error may explain. The V call is TRBV7-7, the J call TRBJ2-7; 9 bases agree with TRBD2. The germline gives CDR1 SSHAT, CDR2 FNYEAQ (reference sequence). The CDR3 covers 14 residues. The CDR3 sequence is CASSLGPSGNEQYF. For the CDR3, the DNA is TGTGCTAGCAGCTTAGGGCCTAGCGGGAACGAGCAGTACTTC.

The V gene is TRBV12-3 or TRBV12-4, the J gene TRBJ1-2, with D maybe TRBD1 (6 bases). There are 14 residues in the CDR3. The V end lost 4 bases, the J end lost 1 base, and 10 bases lay between the germline ends. The CDR3 nucleotides are TGTGCCAGCAGTTGGGGGCTTAGTAACTATGGCTACACCTTC. This sequence encodes CASSWGLSNYGYTF.

There are many counts of this clonotype. This chain connects TRBV7-9 to TRBJ2-7, with D possibly being TRBD1 (5 bases). The germline V gene encodes CDR1 SEHNR and CDR2 FQNEAQ (reference sequence). Trimming pared 0 bases from V and 2 bases from J, leaving 8 bases between. This CDR3 is built from 14 residues. CDR3 sequence reads: CASSLAGRAYEQYF. The CDR3 DNA follows: TGTGCCAGCAGCTTAGCTGGCAGGGCCTACGAGCAGTACTTC.

CDR3 bases: TGTGCCAGCAGCTTAGCCCTAGCGGGAGCACGTCGGGGTGGCAATGAGCAGTTCTTC. Residues: CASSLALAGARRGGNEQFF. The chain is built from TRBV7-2 and TRBJ2-1; 10 bases match TRBD2. CDR1 and CDR2 from the germline V gene are SGHTA and FQGNSA. This CDR3 is 19 amino acids long. V lost 0 bases and J lost 6; bases outside the gene matches: 14.

About this clonotype: One end of the junction varies from germline; a read error may be responsible. CDR3 sequence: CSAWTAMNIGELFF. In DNA form, the CDR3 reads TGCAGTGCTTGGACAGCTATGAACATCGGGGAGCTGTTTTTT. The chain combines TRBV20-1 with TRBJ2-2, with TRBD1 as a possible D gene (6 bases). The CDR3 is 14 residues long. The germline gives CDR1 DFQATT, CDR2 SNEGSKA (reference sequence).

Only a few counts were recorded for this clonotype. V usage is TRBV7-9 and J usage is TRBJ2-1, with TRBD2 identical over 13 bases. V lost 5 bases, J lost 6 bases, and 7 bases stayed unmatched. Germline assignment: CDR1 SEHNR and CDR2 FQNEAQ (reference sequence). CDR3 length: 16 amino acids. CDR3 nucleotide sequence: TGTGCCAGCAGCCCCCTGGGGACTAGCGGGGCCAATGAGCAGTTCTTC. Translating gives CASSPLGTSGANEQFF.

The rearrangement joins TRBV5-1 to TRBJ1-2, with D maybe TRBD1 (6 bases). The germline V gene has CDR1 SGHRS and CDR2 YFSETQ. With 6 bases removed from V and 5 bases from J, the gap between germline ends came to 14 bases. CDR3 size: 13 residues. The CDR3 DNA reads as TGCGCCAGCATCCCCGGACAGTCTTATGGCTACACCTTC. It specifies CASIPGQSYGYTF.

CDR3 region: CSAREVSYEQYF. For the CDR3, the DNA is TGCAGTGCTAGAGAGGTGAGCTACGAGCAGTACTTC. This chain joins TRBV20-1 and TRBJ2-7; D unresolved. Germline V lookup: CDR1 DFQATT, CDR2 SNEGSKA (reference sequence). V was clipped by 0 bases and J by 3 bases, with 6 bases between them. The CDR3 totals 12 residues.

This clonotype occurred many times. V is TRBV29-1 and J is TRBJ2-7; TRBD2 agrees at 12 bases. Germline lookup yields CDR1 SQVTM and CDR2 ANQGSEA. The CDR3 length is 13 residues. V trimming: 3 bases; J trimming: 3 bases; junction bases outside the gene matches: 0. This CDR3 is CSVETSGSYEQYF. The CDR3 DNA sequence: TGCAGCGTTGAGACTAGCGGGAGCTACGAGCAGTACTTC.

As regards this clonotype: One end of the junction varies from germline; a read error may be responsible. The chain has TRBV20-1 and TRBJ2-7, with 7 bases identical to TRBD2. This CDR3 has 11 residues. The germline gives CDR1 DFQATT, CDR2 SNEGSKA (reference sequence). CDR3 sequence: CSSGIDYEQYF. The CDR3 DNA reads as TGTTCGAGCGGGATCGACTACGAGCAGTACTTC.

The chain is built from TRBV9 and TRBJ2-1, with 11 nucleotides matching TRBD2. The germline gives CDR1 SGDLS, CDR2 YYNGEE. This CDR3 has 15 residues. J was trimmed by 4 bases and V by 4 bases; bases with no gene match: 4. This CDR3 is CASSKLAGEYNEQFF. CDR3 DNA sequence: TGTGCCAGCAGCAAACTAGCGGGAGAATACAATGAGCAGTTCTTC.

A few counts support this clonotype. V usage is TRBV10-2 and J usage is TRBJ2-3, with TRBD2 matching 10 bases. CDR1 is WSHSY and CDR2 is SAAADI in the germline V gene. V lost 6 bases and J lost 5; bases outside the gene matches: 5. CDR3 length: 14 amino acids. The CDR3 here is CASRLAGPGDTQYF. The CDR3 DNA is TGCGCCAGCAGACTAGCGGGACCCGGAGATACGCAGTATTTT.

This clonotype was detected only a few times. CDR3 in DNA: TGTGCCAGCCTCAACCGGGACAGGGTACGCTATGGCTACACCTTC. This gives the protein CASLNRDRVRYGYTF. V is TRBV7-3 and J is TRBJ1-2; 9 positions agree with TRBD1. This CDR3 is built from 15 residues. Losses at the gene ends were 8 bases for V and 4 bases for J; bases not matched to a gene: 11. Germline-derived CDR1 and CDR2 are SGHTA and FQGTGA.

The rearrangement joins TRBV5-6 to TRBJ1-1; 7 bases line up with TRBD1. This CDR3 has 15 amino acids. Germline values: CDR1 SGHDT, CDR2 YYEEEE. The trim removed 0 bases at V and 3 bases at J, leaving 5 bases unmatched. CDR3 in DNA: TGTGCCAGCAGCTTGGGAGCAGGGGGTGACACTGAAGCTTTCTTT. Amino acids: CASSLGAGGDTEAFF. Using reference TRBV5-6 and TRBJ1-1 for the parts outside the CDR3, the full variable domain is DAGVTQSPTHLIKTRGQQVTLRCSPKSGHDTVSWYQQALGQGPQFIFQYYEEEERQRGNFPDRFSGHQFPNYSSELNVNALLLGDSALYLCASSLGAGGDTEAFFGQGTRLTVV.

The rearrangement joins TRBV12-3 or TRBV12-4 to TRBJ1-4; TRBD1 might be the D (6 bases). The CDR3 length is 18 residues. Trimming pared 5 bases from V and 5 bases from J, leaving 24 bases between. The CDR3 spells CASSDSIKYMDSNEKLFF. DNA of the CDR3: TGTGCCAGCAGTGATAGCATAAAATATATGGACAGCAATGAAAAACTGTTTTTT.

This clonotype was recorded many times. The chain couples TRBV20-1 to TRBJ2-1; 9 nucleotides agree with TRBD2. Germline loops: CDR1 DFQATT, CDR2 SNEGSKA (reference sequence). The CDR3 extends over 17 amino acids. V was pared by 1 base and J by 6 bases, with 13 bases of the junction left unmatched. The CDR3 protein is CSARGAFVSGSTNEQFF. CDR3 sequence (DNA): TGCAGTGCTAGAGGGGCATTTGTTAGCGGGAGTACCAATGAGCAGTTCTTC.

In DNA form, the CDR3 reads TGCAGCGTGCCCGGTCGGACGAGCGGGACCCTCCTTTACAATGAGCAGTTCTTC. Its translation: CSVPGRTSGTLLYNEQFF. V gene TRBV29-1 combines with J gene TRBJ2-1; TRBD2 matches at 7 bases. The trim removed 6 bases at V and 4 bases at J, leaving 21 bases unmatched. Germline assignment: CDR1 SQVTM and CDR2 ANQGSEA. The CDR3 is made up of 18 amino acids.